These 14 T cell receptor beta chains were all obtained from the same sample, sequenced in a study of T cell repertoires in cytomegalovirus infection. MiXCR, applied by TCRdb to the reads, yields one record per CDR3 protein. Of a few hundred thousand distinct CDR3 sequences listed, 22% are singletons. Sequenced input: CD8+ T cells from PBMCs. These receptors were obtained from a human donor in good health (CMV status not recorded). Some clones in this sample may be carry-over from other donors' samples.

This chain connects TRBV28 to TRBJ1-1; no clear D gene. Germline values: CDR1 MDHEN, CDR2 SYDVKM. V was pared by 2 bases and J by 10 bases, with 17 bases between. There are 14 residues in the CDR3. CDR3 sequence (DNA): TGTGCCAGCAGTTTACCCCGAGGCGGGCCCGGAGCTTTCTTT. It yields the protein CASSLPRGGPGAFF.

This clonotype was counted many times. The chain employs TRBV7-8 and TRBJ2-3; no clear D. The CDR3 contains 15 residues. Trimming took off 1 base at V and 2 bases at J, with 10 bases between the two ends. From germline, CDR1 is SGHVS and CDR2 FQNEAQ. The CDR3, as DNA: TGTGCCAGCAGCTTAGGGGCAGTATCCACAGATACGCAGTATTTT. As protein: CASSLGAVSTDTQYF.

CDR3 in amino acids: CASSFTGFNYNEQFF. CDR3 nucleotides: TGTGCCAGCAGCTTCACGGGATTCAACTACAATGAGCAGTTCTTC. This chain connects TRBV7-9 to TRBJ2-1, with a tentative D call TRBD2 (5 bases). This CDR3 region has 15 residues. Between the trimmed V and J ends, which lost 3 bases and 3 bases, there was a span of 12 bases. Per the germline V gene, CDR1 is SEHNR and CDR2 is FQNEAQ (reference sequence).

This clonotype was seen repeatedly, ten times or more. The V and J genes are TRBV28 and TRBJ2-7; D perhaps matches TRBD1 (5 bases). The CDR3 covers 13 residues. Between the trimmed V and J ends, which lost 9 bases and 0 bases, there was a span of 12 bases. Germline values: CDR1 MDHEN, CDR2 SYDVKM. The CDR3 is CASEQGASYEQYF. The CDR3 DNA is TGTGCCAGTGAGCAGGGTGCCTCCTACGAGCAGTACTTC.

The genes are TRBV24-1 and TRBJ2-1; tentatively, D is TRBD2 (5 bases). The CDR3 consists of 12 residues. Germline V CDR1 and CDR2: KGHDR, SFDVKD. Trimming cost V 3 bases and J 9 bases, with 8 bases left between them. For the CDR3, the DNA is TGTGCCACCAGTGATCGGACTGTTGAGCAGTTCTTC. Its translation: CATSDRTVEQFF.

The CDR3 nucleotides read TGTGCCAGCAGCCCGGCCCCACGCGACGAGCAGTACTTC. Residues: CASSPAPRDEQYF. The chain uses TRBV6-4 and TRBJ2-7; no reliable D call. Trimming shortened V by 6 bases and J by 5 bases, and 14 bases separated the two germline ends. This CDR3 is 13 amino acids long. Germline CDR1 MRHNA, CDR2 SNTAGT.

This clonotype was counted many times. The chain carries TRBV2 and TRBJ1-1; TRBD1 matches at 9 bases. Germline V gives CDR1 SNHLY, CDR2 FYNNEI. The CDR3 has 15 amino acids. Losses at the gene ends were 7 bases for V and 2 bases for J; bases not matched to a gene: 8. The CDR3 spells CASIPPGQGNTEAFF. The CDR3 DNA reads TGTGCCAGCATCCCACCGGGACAGGGAAACACTGAAGCTTTCTTT.

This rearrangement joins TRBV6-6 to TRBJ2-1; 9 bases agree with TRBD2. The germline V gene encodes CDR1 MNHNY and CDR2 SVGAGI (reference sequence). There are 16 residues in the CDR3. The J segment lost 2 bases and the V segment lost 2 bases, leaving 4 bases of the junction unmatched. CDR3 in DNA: TGTGCCAGCAGTTACCCCCAGCGGGGGGCCTACAATGAGCAGTTCTTC. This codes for CASSYPQRGAYNEQFF.

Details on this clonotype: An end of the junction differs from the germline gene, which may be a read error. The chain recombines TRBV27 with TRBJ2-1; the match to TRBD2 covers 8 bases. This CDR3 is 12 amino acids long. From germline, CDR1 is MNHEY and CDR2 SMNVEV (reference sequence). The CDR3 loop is CGSGGQGDEQFF. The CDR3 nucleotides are TGTGGCAGCGGGGGCCAAGGGGATGAGCAGTTCTTC.

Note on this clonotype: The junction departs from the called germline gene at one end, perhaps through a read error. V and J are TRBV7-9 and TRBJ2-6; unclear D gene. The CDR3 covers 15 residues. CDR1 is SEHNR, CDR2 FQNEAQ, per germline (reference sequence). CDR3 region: CASRSLLSGANVLTF. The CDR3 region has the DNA TGTGCCAGCAGGAGTCTTCTCTCTGGTGCCAACGTCCTGACTTTC.

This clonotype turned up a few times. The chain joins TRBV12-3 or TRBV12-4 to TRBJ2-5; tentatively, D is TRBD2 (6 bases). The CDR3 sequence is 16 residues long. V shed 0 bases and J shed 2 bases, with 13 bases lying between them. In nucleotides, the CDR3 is TGTGCCAGCAGTTTAGCATGGCAGGGAGGACAAGAGACCCAGTACTTC. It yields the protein CASSLAWQGGQETQYF.

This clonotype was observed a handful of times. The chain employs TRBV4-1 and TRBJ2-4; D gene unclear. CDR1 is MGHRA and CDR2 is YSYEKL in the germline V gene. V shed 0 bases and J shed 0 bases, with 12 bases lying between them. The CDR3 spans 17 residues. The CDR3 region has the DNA TGCGCCAGCAGCCAAGATGCAGACTCCCTAGCCAAAAACATTCAGTACTTC. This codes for CASSQDADSLAKNIQYF.

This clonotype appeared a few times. In DNA form, the CDR3 reads TGTGCCAGCAGTCCCCCCGGCTACGGGGGGACAGGGGAGACCCAGTACTTC. It codes for CASSPPGYGGTGETQYF. V usage is TRBV28 and J usage is TRBJ2-5; 9 nucleotides match TRBD1. The CDR3 is 17 residues long. The V gene end was trimmed by 5 bases and the J gene end by 5 bases; junction bases not matched to a gene: 15. Looked up from germline, CDR1 is MDHEN and CDR2 is SYDVKM.

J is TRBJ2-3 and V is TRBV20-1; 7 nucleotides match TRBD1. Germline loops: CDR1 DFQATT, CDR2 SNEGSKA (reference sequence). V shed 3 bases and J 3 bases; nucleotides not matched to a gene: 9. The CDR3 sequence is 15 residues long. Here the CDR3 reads CSASQPGQTTDTQYF. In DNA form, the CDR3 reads TGCAGTGCTAGCCAACCGGGACAGACGACAGATACGCAGTATTTT.